Described below is a single T cell receptor beta chain sequence and its context. V lost 1 base to trimming and J lost 4 bases, with 8 bases between them. This CDR3 is built from 14 residues. Germline V CDR1 and CDR2: SGHDN, FVKESK. Authors' processing steps: How many nucleated cells were present was estimated from reference gene primer amplification. Measured with immunoSEQ multiplex PCR; TCRdb has only the in-frame clones, and not every one. That table furnishes V, J and clone size, whereas the DNA furnished D and trimming. The table shows approximately 77,000 clones, with around 85% occurring only once. Enrollment of patients from Seattle took place during active infection, with longitudinal follow-up. The data were taken from a study of blood T cell repertoires in COVID-19. Study information: Samples came from the United States, Italy and Spain, spanning acute and convalescent COVID-19. The analysed material was cDNA or gDNA that came from T cells, B-cell-depleted T cells, or PBMCs.

The J gene is TRBJ2-1, the V gene TRBV14; no firm D call. The clonotype originates from a man aged 50-60 years with COVID-19, enrolled during active disease. The material sequenced was peripheral blood. The CDR3 spells CASSQGVFYNEQFF. The CDR3 nucleotides read TGTGCCAGCAGCCAAGGTGTCTTTTACAATGAGCAGTTCTTC.